The TCR beta chain described here comes from a study of neurological immune-mediated disorders. CDR3 length equals 13 residues. Germline V gene sequence: CDR1 LNHNV, CDR2 YYDKDF (reference sequence). The V end lost 4 bases, the J end lost 5 bases, and 11 bases lay between the germline ends. Regarding time point: longitudinal time-point 3. The starting material, 2 million PBMCs stored at -80 C, gave rise to the unsorted libraries. Synthesis of cDNA was accomplished via 5'RACE employing 10-nucleotide random UMIs. The output of every sequencing run, over 190 million TCR-beta sequences, came from 15-18 subjects. MiXCR, applied by TCRdb to the 5' RACE reads, yields one record per CDR3 protein. The table lists 40,000 or so distinct CDR3 sequences, roughly 14% of them singletons. In its sample, this clonotype was seen many times.

The sequenced material came from PBMCs. This chain connects TRBV15 to TRBJ1-2; no clear D. The receptor was derived from a man in his thirties or forties in good health. The CDR3 region is CATSKDQLYGYTF. The CDR3 DNA reads TGTGCCACCAGCAAGGATCAGTTATATGGCTACACCTTC.